The 2 T cell receptor beta chains below come from one sample, sequenced in a study of T cells in AML relapse after transplant. A modified RACE PCR on RNA, not multiplex PCR, amplified the TCR chains. MiXCR was run by TCRdb on the PCR reads, yielding one entry per CDR3 protein. The table includes about 1,500 distinct CDR3 sequences, about 6.6% detected once. The input for sequencing was bone marrow, either the whole sample or a sorted T cell fraction (not recorded which), taken in complete remission. The receptors originated from a human donor who had a stem cell transplant for acute myeloid leukemia. The T cells may partly be graft donor cells.

This clonotype is large. J is TRBJ1-6 and V is TRBV23-1; D not resolved. TRBV23-1 carries the ORF label, with uncertain function. The CDR3 runs to 12 residues. Trimming left V 11 bases short and J 7 bases short, with 12 bases between. This CDR3 reads CADGRTNSPLHF. CDR3 bases: TGCGCCGACGGACGGACCAATTCACCCCTCCACTTT.

This clonotype qualifies as medium-sized. The chain carries TRBV10-3 and TRBJ1-1; 7 bases agree with TRBD1. Germline loops: CDR1 ENHRY, CDR2 SYGVKD. The CDR3 covers 14 residues. V gave up 4 bases and J gave up 6 bases; unmatched junction bases: 8. CDR3 in amino acids: CAISGGQLMSEAFF. The CDR3 DNA reads TGTGCCATCAGTGGGGGACAGTTAATGTCTGAAGCTTTCTTT.